What follows describes a single TCR beta chain. The antigen remains undetermined. Each of the donors was a healthy bone marrow donor. Vbeta (60) and Jbeta (13) primers were used in the PCR. The table came from immunoSEQ multiplex PCR; TCRdb's copy has only in-frame clones and leaves some out. Seen here are 60,000 or so clones, 77% observed once, and the top ten hold 2.5% to 3.5%. This record belongs to a study of cytomegalovirus exposure and HLA in healthy donors. The V end lost 1 base, the J end lost 9 bases, and 10 bases lay between the germline ends. The germline CDR1 and CDR2 sequences are SGHTA and FQGNSA. CDR3 length equals 13 residues. Overall study findings and caveats: Researchers had no immune exposure information except CMV serostatus available. When analyzed later, a missense DCLRE1C variant was found to be linked to TCR beta V- and J-gene trimming.

The receptor's source is a woman aged 35 to 49 in good health and CMV-seropositive. The J gene is TRBJ2-1, the V gene TRBV7-2; D is uncertain. The sequenced sample consisted of PBMCs. CDR3: CASSLGLGGEQFF. DNA for the CDR3: TGTGCCAGCAGCTTAGGCCTAGGCGGTGAGCAGTTCTTC.